This TCR beta chain derives from a study of T cell repertoires in cytomegalovirus infection. At the level of the study: Carrying CMV and the relevant HLA type showed in public TCR beta signatures. General study results and limits: Summed frequency of shared TCR beta families picked out CMV carriers who also had the relevant HLA. CMV-specific HLA-C-restricted TCR beta clonotypes dominated the ex vivo response.

In its sample, this clonotype was seen once. Antigen: not known. TCRdb re-called the reads through MiXCR, storing one row per CDR3 protein. This table has more than 650,000 distinct CDR3 sequences, roughly 35% appearing once. This clonotype originated in a human donor in good health (CMV status not recorded). Some clones in this sample may be carry-over from other donors' samples. The sequenced sample was PBMCs.

CDR3 nucleotide sequence: TGTGCCAGCAGCCCAATAATGAGTAGCGGGCATTCCTACGAGCAGTACTTC. Translation: CASSPIMSSGHSYEQYF. The chain has TRBV6-6 and TRBJ2-7, with 7 nucleotides matching TRBD2. The CDR3 loop spans 17 amino acids. The V and J ends lost 6 bases and 1 base, in that order; junction bases with no gene match: 15. Germline CDR1 is MNHNY and CDR2 is SVGAGI (reference sequence).